The present TCR beta chain was sequenced within a study of T cell repertoires in cytomegalovirus infection. Looking at the study overall: It was recently identified HLA-C-restricted and well-studied HLA-B-restricted CMV epitopes that the study used. The public TCR beta signatures pointed to both CMV infection and matching HLA type.

Study-wide points: The ex vivo response was dominated by HLA-C-restricted CMV-specific TCR beta clonotypes.

This clonotype turned up a few times. The target antigen is unknown. This CDR3 contains 18 residues. CDR1 is SGHTA and CDR2 is FQGNSA in the germline V gene. Trimming removed 3 bases from V and 0 bases from J; junction bases left unmatched: 10. TCRdb reprocessed the reads with MiXCR, giving one entry per CDR3 protein. The top ten clones hold under 25% of a sample with around 300,000 distinct CDR3 sequences, roughly a fifth of them seen once. The clonotype was recovered from a human donor in good health (CMV status not recorded). Some clones in this sample may be carry-over from other donors' samples. The sequencing here drew on cultured PBMCs, taken from culture after CMV antigen stimulation. The chain combines TRBV7-2 with TRBJ2-3, with 9 bases lining up with TRBD2. The CDR3 coding sequence is TGTGCCAGCAGCTTTGGTAGCGGGAGCGTCACTAGCACAGATACGCAGTATTTT. This translates into CASSFGSGSVTSTDTQYF.